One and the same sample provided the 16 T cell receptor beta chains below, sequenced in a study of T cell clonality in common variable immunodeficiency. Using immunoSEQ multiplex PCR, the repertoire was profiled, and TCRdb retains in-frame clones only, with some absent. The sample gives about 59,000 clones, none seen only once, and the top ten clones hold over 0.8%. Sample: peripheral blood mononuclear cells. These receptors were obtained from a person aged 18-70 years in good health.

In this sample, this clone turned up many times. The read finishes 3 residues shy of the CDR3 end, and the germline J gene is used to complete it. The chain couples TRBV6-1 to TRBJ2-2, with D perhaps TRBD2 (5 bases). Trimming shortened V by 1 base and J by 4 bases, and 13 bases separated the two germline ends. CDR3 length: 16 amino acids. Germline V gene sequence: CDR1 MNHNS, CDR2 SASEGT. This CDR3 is CASSEEGGSGTGELFF. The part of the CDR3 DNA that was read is TGTGCCAGCAGTGAAGAAGGTGGGAGCGGCACCGGGGAG.

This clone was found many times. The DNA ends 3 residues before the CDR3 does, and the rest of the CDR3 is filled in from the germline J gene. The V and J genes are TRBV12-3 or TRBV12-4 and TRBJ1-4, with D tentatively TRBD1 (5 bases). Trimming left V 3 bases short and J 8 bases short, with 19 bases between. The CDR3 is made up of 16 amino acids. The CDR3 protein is CASSLPGAPANEKLFF. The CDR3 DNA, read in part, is TGTGCCAGCAGTTTGCCTGGGGCCCCCGCGAACGAAAAA.

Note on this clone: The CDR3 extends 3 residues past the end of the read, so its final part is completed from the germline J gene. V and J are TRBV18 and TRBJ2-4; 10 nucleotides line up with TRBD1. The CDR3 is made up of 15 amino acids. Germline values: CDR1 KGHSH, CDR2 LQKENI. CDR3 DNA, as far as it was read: TGTGCCAGCTCACTGGACAGGGGGACTGAAGATGGT. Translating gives CASSLDRGTEDG. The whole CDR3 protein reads CASSLDRGTEDGQYF.

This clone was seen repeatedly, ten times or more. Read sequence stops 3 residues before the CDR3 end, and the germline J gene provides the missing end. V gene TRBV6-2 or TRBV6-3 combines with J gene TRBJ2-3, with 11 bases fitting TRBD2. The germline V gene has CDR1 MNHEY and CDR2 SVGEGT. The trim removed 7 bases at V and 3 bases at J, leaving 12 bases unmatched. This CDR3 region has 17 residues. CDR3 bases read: TGTGCCAGCACCCGCACCGAACTAGCGGGGGAAACAGATACG. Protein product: CASTRTELAGETDT. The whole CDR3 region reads CASTRTELAGETDTQYF.

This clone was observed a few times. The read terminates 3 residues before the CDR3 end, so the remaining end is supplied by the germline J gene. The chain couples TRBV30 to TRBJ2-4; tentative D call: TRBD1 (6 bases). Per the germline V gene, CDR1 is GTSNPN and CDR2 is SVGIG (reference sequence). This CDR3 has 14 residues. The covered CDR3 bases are TGTGCCTGGCGGCCCCCGGGACACGAAGTGGGT. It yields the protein CAWRPPGHEVG. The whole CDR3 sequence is CAWRPPGHEVGQYF.

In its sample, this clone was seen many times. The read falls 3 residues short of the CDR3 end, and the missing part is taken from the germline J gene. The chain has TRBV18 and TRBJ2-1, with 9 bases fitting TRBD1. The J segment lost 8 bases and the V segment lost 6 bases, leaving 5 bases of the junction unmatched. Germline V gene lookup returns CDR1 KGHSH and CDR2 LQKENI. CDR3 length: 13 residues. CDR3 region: CASSGDRADEQFF. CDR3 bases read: TGTGCCAGCTCCGGGGACAGGGCCGATGAG. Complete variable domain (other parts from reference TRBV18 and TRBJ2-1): NAGVMQNPRHLVRRRGQEARLRCSPMKGHSHVYWYRQLPEEGLKFMVYLQKENIIDESGMPKERFSAEFPKEGPSILRIQQVVRGDSAAYFCASSGDRADEQFFGPGTRLTVL.

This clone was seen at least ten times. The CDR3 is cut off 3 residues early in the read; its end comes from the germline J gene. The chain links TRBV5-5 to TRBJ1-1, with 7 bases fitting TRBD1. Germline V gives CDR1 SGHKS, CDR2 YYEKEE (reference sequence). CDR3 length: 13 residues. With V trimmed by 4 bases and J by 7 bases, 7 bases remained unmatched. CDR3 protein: CASSPDRALEAFF. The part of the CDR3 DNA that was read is TGTGCCAGCAGCCCAGACAGGGCCCTTGAA.

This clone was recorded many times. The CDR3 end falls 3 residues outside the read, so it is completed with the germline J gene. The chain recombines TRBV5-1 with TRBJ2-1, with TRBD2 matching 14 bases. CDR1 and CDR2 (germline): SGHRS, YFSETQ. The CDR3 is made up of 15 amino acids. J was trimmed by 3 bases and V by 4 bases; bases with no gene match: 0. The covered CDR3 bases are TGCGCCAGCAGCGGGACTAGCGGGAGCTACAATGAG. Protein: CASSGTSGSYNE. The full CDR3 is CASSGTSGSYNEQFF.

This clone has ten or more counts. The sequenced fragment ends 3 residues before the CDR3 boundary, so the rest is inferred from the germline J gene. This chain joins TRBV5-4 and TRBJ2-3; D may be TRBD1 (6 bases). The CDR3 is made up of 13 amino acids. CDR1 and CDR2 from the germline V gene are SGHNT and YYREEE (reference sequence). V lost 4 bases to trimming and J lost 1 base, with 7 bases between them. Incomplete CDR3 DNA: TGTGCCAGCAGCGCAGGGGGCACAGATACG. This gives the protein CASSAGGTDT. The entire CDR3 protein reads CASSAGGTDTQYF. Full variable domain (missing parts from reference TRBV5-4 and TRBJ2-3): ETGVTQSPTHLIKTRGQQVTLRCSSQSGHNTVSWYQQALGQGPQFIFQYYREEENGRGNFPPRFSGLQFPNYSSELNVNALELDDSALYLCASSAGGTDTQYFGPGTRLTVL.

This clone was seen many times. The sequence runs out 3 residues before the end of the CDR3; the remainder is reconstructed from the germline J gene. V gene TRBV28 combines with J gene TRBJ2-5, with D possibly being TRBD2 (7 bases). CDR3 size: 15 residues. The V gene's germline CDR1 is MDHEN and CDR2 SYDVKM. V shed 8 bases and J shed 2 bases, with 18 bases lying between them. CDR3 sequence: CASCLGGGGQETQYF. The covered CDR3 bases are TGTGCCAGCTGCCTGGGGGGCGGGGGTCAAGAGACC.

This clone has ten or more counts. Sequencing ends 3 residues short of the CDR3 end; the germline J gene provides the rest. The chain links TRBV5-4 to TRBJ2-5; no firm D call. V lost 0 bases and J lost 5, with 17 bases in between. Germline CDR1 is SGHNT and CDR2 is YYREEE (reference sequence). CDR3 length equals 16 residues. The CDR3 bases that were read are TGTGCCAGCAGCTTGGGGGCCTTCAGGTCCTCTGAGACC. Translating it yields CASSLGAFRSSET. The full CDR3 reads CASSLGAFRSSETQYF.

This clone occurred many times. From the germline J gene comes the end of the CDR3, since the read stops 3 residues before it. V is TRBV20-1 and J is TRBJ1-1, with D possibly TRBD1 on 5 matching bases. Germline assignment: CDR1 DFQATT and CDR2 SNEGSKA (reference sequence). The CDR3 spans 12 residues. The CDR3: CPESRGNTEAFF. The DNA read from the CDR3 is TGCCCCGAGTCAAGGGGGAACACTGAA.

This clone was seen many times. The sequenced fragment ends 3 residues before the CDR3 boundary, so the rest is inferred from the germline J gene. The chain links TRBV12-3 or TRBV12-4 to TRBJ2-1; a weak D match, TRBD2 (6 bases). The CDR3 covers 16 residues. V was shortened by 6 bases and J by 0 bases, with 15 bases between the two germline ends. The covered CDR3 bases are TGTGCCAGCAGCGATCTTAGCGGCCCCTCCTACAATGAG. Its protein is CASSDLSGPSYNE. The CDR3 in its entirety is CASSDLSGPSYNEQFF.

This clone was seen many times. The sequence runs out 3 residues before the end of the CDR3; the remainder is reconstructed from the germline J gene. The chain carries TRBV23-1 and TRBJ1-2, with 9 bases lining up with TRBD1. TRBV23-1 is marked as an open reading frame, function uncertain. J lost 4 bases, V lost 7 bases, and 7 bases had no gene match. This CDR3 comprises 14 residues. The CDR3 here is CASNGQGLIYGYTF. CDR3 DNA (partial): TGCGCCAGCAACGGACAGGGGTTGATCTATGGC.

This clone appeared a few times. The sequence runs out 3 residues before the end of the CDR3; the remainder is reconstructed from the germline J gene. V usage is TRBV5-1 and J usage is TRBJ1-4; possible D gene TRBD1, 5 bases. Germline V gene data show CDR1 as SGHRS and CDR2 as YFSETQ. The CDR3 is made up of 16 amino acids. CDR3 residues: CASSLEQAPRYSPLFF. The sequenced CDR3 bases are TGCGCCAGCAGCTTGGAACAGGCCCCGCGGTATTCACCA.

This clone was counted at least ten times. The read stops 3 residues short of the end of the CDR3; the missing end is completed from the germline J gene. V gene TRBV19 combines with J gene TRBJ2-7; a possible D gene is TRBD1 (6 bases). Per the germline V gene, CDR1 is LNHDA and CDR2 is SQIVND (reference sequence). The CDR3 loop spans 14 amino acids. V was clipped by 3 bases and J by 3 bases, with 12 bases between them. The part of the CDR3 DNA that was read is TGTGCCAGTAGTATCCGCTACAGGGACTACGAG. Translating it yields CASSIRYRDYE. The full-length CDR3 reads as CASSIRYRDYEQYF.